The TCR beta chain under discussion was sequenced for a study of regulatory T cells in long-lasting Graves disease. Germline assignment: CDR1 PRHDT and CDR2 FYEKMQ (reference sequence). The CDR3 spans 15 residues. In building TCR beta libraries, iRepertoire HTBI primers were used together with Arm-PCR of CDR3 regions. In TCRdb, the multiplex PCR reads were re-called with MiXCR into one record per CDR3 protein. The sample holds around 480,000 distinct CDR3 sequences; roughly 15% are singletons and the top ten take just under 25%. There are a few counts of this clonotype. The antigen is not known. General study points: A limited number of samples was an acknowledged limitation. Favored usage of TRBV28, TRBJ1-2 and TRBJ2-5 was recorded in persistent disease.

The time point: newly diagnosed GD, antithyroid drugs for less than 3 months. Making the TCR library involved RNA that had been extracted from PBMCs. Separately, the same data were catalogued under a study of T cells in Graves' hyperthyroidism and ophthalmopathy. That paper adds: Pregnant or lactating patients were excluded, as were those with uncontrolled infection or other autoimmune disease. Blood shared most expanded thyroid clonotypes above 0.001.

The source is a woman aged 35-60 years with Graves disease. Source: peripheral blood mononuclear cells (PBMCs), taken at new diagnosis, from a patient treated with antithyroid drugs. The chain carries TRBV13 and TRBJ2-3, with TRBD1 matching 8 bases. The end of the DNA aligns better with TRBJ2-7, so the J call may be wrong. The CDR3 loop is CASSLGDRVFNEQYF. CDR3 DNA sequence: TGTGCCAGCAGCTTAGGGGACAGGGTGTTTAACGAGCAGTACTTC.